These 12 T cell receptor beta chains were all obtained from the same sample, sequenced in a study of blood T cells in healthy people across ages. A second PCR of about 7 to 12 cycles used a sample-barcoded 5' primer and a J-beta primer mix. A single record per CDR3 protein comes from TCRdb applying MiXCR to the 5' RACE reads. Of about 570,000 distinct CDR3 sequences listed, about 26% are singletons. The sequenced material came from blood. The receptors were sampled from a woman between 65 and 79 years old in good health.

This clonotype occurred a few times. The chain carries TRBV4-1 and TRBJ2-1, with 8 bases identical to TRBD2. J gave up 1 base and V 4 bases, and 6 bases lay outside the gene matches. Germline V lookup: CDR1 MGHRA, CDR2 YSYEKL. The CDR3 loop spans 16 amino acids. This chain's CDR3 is CASSPSAGDSYNEQFF. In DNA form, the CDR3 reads TGCGCCAGCAGCCCGTCAGCGGGAGATTCCTACAATGAGCAGTTCTTC.

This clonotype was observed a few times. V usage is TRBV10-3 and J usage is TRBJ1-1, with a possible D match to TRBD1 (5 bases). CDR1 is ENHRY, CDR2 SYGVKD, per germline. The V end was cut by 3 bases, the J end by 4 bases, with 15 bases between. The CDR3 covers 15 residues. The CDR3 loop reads CAISDYGAVGTEAFF. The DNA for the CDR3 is TGTGCCATCAGTGACTATGGGGCGGTGGGCACTGAAGCTTTCTTT.

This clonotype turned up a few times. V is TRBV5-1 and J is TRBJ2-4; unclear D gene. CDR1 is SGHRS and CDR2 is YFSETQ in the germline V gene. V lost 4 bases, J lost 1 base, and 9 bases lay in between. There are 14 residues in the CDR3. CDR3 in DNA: TGCGCCAGCAGCCCCACAGTGGCCAAAAACATTCAGTACTTC. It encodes CASSPTVAKNIQYF.

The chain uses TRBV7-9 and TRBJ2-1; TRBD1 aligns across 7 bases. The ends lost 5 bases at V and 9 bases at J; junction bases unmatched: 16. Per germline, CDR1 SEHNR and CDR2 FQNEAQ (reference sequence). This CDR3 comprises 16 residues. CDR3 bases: TGTGCCAGCAGCCAAACGAGGGGGCTCCCGAATGGTGAGCAGTTCTTC. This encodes CASSQTRGLPNGEQFF.

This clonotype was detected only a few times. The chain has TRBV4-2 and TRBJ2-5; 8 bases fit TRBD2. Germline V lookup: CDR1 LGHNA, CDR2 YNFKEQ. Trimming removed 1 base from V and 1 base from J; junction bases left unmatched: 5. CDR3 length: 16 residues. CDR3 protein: CASSQGVAGSQETQYF. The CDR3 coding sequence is TGTGCCAGCAGCCAAGGGGTAGCGGGGTCCCAAGAGACCCAGTACTTC.

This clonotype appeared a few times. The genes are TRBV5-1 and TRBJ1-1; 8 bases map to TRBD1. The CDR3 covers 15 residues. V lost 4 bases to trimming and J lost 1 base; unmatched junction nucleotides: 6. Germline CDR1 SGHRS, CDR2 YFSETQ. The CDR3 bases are TGCGCCAGCAGCACAGGACAGGGTACGAACACTGAAGCTTTCTTT. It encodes CASSTGQGTNTEAFF.

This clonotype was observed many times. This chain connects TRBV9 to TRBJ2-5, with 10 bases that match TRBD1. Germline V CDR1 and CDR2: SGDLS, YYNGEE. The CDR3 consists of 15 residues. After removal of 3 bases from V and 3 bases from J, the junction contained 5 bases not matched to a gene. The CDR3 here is CASSATGTGEETQYF. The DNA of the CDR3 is TGTGCCAGCAGCGCAACCGGGACAGGGGAAGAGACCCAGTACTTC.

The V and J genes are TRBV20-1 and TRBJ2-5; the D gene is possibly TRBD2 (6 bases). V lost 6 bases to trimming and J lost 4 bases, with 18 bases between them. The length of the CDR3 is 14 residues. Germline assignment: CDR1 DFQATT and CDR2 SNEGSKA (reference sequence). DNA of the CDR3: TGCAGTGCCACTTACGGGGGAATATTAGAGACCCAGTACTTC. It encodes CSATYGGILETQYF.

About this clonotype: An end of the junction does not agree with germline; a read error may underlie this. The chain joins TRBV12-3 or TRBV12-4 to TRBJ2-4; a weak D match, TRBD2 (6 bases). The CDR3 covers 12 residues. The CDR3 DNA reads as TGTGCCAGCAGTTTAAGTATGGGACTGATTTTCTTC. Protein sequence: CASSLSMGLIFF.

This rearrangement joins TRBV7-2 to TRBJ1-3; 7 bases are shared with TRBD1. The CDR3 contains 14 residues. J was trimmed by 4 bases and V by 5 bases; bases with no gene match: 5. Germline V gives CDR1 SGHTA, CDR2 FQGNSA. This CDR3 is CASSRGGSGNTIYF. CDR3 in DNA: TGTGCCAGCAGCCGAGGGGGCAGCGGAAACACCATATATTTT.

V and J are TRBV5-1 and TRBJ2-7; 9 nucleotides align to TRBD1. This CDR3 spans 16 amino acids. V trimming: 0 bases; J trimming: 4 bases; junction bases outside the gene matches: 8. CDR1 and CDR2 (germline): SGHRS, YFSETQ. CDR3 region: CASSLAAGQGIYEQYF. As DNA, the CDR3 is TGCGCCAGCAGCTTGGCCGCAGGACAGGGGATTTACGAGCAGTACTTC. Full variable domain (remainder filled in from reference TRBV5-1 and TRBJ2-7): KAGVTQTPRYLIKTRGQQVTLSCSPISGHRSVSWYQQTPGQGLQFLFEYFSETQRNKGNFPGRFSGRQFSNSRSEMNVSTLELGDSALYLCASSLAAGQGIYEQYFGPGTRLTVT.

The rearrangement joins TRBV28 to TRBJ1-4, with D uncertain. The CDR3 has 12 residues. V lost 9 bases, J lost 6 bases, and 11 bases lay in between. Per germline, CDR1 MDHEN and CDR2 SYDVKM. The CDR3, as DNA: TGTGCCAGTACAGTGGCCTATGAAAAACTGTTTTTT. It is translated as CASTVAYEKLFF.